The clone carrying this T cell receptor beta chain was seen many times. The antigen is not known. The sample belongs to a study of CD8+CD57+ T cells in acquired aplastic anemia. At the level of the study: Researchers reported that healthy donors averaged about 10 million reads for CD4+ cells. Broader study findings: Both patients and controls carried the same twenty-nine CD8+ CDR3 sequences.

Trimming at V came to 4 bases and at J to 0 bases, leaving 3 bases not matched to a gene. Germline lookup yields CDR1 SGHRS and CDR2 YFSETQ. This CDR3 contains 15 residues. Genomic DNA, the template, was used for profiling of the TCR beta VDJ and CDR3. In TCRdb, the reads were re-called with MiXCR into one record per CDR3 protein. The sample lists about 130,000 distinct CDR3 sequences, more than 40% seen once, with 2% to 3% in the top ten. The sequenced sample consisted of sorted CD4+, CD8+, or CD8+CD57+ T cells (not recorded which) from PBMCs. This rearrangement joins TRBV5-1 to TRBJ2-3; 9 bases line up with TRBD1. The TCR comes from a human donor in good health, serving as a control. In DNA form, the CDR3 reads TGCGCCAGCAGCCCCGGACAGGGGAGCACAGATACGCAGTATTTT. Amino acids: CASSPGQGSTDTQYF. The full variable domain, completed using reference TRBV5-1 and TRBJ2-3, is KAGVTQTPRYLIKTRGQQVTLSCSPISGHRSVSWYQQTPGQGLQFLFEYFSETQRNKGNFPGRFSGRQFSNSRSEMNVSTLELGDSALYLCASSPGQGSTDTQYFGPGTRLTVL.